This T cell receptor beta chain was retrieved from a study of T cells after posttransplantation cyclophosphamide. Findings and limits, study-wide: Blood and skin or GI T cell repertoires showed limited TRB overlap. Later blood repertoires were often dominated by clones from the donor CD8+ memory compartment. After PTCy, TRB diversity resembled that of CNI/methotrexate controls.

The CDR3 has 15 residues. V lost 4 bases, J lost 3 bases, and 5 bases stayed unmatched. Per the germline V gene, CDR1 is SGHDN and CDR2 is FVKESK. This clone has ten or more counts. Antigen unknown. On the day of bone marrow donation, the related graft donor provided peripheral blood. Some clones are missing from TCRdb's copy, which holds only in-frame ones; the method was immunoSEQ multiplex PCR. Altogether over 30,000 clones were found in the sample, and no singletons occur. This chain links TRBV14 with TRBJ2-1; 8 nucleotides align to TRBD2. The sample consisted of PBMCs. The receptor was derived from a girl aged 5-17 years in good health, CMV-negative, and a related stem cell transplant donor. This chain's CDR3 is CASSLRGGLYNEQFF. CDR3 sequence (DNA): TGTGCCAGCAGCCTACGGGGGGGCCTCTACAATGAGCAGTTCTTC.